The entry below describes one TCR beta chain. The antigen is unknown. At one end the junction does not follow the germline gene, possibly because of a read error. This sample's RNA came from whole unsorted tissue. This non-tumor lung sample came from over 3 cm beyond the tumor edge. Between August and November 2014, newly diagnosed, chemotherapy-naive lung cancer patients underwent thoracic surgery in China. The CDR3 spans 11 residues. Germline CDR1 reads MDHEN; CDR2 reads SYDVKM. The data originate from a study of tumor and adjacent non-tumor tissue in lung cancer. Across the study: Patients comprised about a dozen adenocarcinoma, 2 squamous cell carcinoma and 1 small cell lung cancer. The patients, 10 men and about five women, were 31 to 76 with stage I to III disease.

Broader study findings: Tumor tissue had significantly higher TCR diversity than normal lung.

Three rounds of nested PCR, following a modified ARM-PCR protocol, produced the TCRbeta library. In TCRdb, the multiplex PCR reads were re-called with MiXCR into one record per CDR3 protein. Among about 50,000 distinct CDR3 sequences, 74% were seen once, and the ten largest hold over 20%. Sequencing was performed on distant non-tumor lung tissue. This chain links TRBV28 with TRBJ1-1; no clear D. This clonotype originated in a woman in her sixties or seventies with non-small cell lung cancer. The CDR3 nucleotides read TGTGCCAGCAGTTTAGACATTGAAACTTTCTTT. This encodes CASSLDIETFF.